This note documents a single TCR beta chain sequence. The data are from a study of T cell responses to AZD1222 COVID-19 vaccine. Trimming shortened V by 6 bases and J by 4 bases, and 12 bases separated the two germline ends. Germline lookup yields CDR1 ENHRY and CDR2 SYGVKD. CDR3 length: 13 amino acids. Assay used: immunoSEQ multiplex PCR; TCRdb lists only in-frame clones, some missing. The sample holds tens of thousands of clones, roughly 85% seen once. The sample here was peripheral blood, taken 28 days after the second AZD1222 dose. The chain is built from TRBV10-3 and TRBJ1-1; D is possibly TRBD1 (6 bases). The receptor was derived from an adult who received the AZD1222 COVID-19 vaccine. DNA of the CDR3: TGTGCCATCAGCAAACCAGGGGCCACTGAAGCTTTCTTT. This codes for CAISKPGATEAFF.